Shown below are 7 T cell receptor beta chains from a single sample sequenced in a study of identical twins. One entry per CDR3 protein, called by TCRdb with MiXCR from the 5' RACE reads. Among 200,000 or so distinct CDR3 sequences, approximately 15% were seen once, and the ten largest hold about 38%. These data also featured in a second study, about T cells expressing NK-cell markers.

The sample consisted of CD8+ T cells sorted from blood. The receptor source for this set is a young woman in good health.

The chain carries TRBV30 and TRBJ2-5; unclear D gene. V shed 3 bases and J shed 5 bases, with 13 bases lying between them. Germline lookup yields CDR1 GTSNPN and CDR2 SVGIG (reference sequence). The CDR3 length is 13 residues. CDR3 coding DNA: TGTGCCTGGAGAGACGGGTCCGGGGAGACCCAGTACTTC. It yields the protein CAWRDGSGETQYF. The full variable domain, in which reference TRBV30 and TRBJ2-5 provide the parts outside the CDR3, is SQTIHQWPATLVQPVGSPLSLECTVEGTSNPNLYWYRQAAGRGLQLLFYSVGIGQISSEVPQNLSASRPQDRQFILSSKKLLLSDSGFYLCAWRDGSGETQYFGPGTRLLVL.

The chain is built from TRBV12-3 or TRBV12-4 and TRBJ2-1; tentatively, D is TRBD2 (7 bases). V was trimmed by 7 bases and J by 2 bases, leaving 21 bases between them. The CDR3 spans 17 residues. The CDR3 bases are TGTGCCAGCACTACAGGGAGGGGGAGACTGACCTACAATGAGCAGTTCTTC. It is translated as CASTTGRGRLTYNEQFF.

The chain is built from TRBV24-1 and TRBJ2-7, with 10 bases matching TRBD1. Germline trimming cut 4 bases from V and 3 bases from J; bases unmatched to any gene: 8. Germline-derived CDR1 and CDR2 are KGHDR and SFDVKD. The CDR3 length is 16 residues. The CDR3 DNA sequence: TGTGCCACCAGTGAGGCCCCGGGACAGGGGAGCTACGAGCAGTACTTC. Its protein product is CATSEAPGQGSYEQYF.

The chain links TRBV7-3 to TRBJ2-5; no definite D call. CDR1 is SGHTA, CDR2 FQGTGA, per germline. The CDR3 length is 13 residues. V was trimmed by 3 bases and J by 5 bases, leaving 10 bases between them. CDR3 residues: CASSLDELETQYF. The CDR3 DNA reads TGTGCCAGCAGCTTGGATGAGTTGGAGACCCAGTACTTC.

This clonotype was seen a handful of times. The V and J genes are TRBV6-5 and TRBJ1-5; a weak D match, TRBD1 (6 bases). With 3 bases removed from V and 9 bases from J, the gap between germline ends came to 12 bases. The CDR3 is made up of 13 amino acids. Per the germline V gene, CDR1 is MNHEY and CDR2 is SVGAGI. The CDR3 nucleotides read TGTGCCAGCAGTTATTCAGGGGTTTCGCCCCAGCATTTT. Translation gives CASSYSGVSPQHF.

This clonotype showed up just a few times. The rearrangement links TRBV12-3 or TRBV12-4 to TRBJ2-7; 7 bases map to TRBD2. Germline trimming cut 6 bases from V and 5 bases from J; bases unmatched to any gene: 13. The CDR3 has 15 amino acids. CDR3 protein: CASSHSGGPPDEQYF. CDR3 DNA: TGTGCCAGCAGCCACTCGGGGGGACCTCCTGACGAGCAGTACTTC.

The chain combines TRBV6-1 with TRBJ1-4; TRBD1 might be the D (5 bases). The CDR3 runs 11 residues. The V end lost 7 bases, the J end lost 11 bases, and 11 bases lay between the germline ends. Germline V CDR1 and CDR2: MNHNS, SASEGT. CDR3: CASTGTWKLFF. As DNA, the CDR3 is TGTGCCAGCACGGGGACGTGGAAACTGTTTTTT.